Shown below are 21 T cell receptor beta chains from a single sample sequenced in a study of human T cells and chemical hapten exposure. TCRdb used MiXCR to reprocess the 5' RACE reads, holding one entry per CDR3 protein. The table has about 80,000 distinct CDR3 sequences, about 8% seen once; the top ten hold under 2.5%. It was unfractionated whole blood from which total RNA was extracted. The receptors were sampled from a male donor in good health.

In this sample, this clonotype turned up a few times. The chain employs TRBV4-3 and TRBJ1-2, with 8 bases fitting TRBD1. The J segment lost 3 bases and the V segment lost 0 bases, leaving 3 bases of the junction unmatched. CDR3 length: 15 amino acids. Germline loops: CDR1 LGHNA, CDR2 YSLEER. CDR3 coding DNA: TGCGCCAGCAGCCAAGACCAGGGGGCAGACTATGGCTACACCTTC. This codes for CASSQDQGADYGYTF.

This clonotype was observed at least ten times. The genes are TRBV12-3 or TRBV12-4 and TRBJ1-1; 8 bases map to TRBD1. V trimming: 6 bases; J trimming: 2 bases; junction bases outside the gene matches: 2. CDR3 size: 13 residues. CDR3 in amino acids: CASSRGRNTEAFF. DNA of the CDR3: TGTGCCAGCAGCAGGGGGCGAAACACTGAAGCTTTCTTT.

This clonotype has a count of ten or more. The genes are TRBV7-9 and TRBJ2-7; 8 nucleotides align to TRBD1. Germline values: CDR1 SEHNR, CDR2 FQNEAQ (reference sequence). The CDR3 length is 12 residues. The V segment lost 0 bases and the J segment 11 bases; nucleotides outside the gene matches: 3. The CDR3 DNA reads as TGTGCCAGCAGCTTAGCAGGACAGGGCGAGTACTTC. It specifies CASSLAGQGEYF.

V gene TRBV4-3 combines with J gene TRBJ2-2, with D perhaps TRBD1 or TRBD2 (6 bases each). V lost 1 base and J lost 3, with 15 bases in between. There are 17 residues in the CDR3. Germline V gene lookup returns CDR1 LGHNA and CDR2 YSLEER. In DNA form, the CDR3 reads TGCGCCAGCAGCCAAGTCCCGGGGGCGTGGGACACCGGGGAGCTGTTTTTT. Its protein is CASSQVPGAWDTGELFF.

This clonotype was seen many times. The J gene is TRBJ2-7, the V gene TRBV6-2 or TRBV6-3, with 7 bases matching TRBD1. Germline-derived CDR1 and CDR2 are MNHEY and SVGEGT. V was pared by 4 bases and J by 6 bases, with 6 bases of the junction left unmatched. The CDR3 covers 13 residues. CDR3 nucleotides: TGTGCCAGCAGTTCTCTGACAGGGAGCGAGCAGTACTTC. It encodes CASSSLTGSEQYF.

Only a few counts were recorded for this clonotype. The V gene is TRBV13, the J gene TRBJ2-7; D may be TRBD1 or TRBD2 (5 bases each). V was cut by 1 base and J by 0 bases, with 7 bases left in between. Per the germline V gene, CDR1 is PRHDT and CDR2 is FYEKMQ (reference sequence). The CDR3 is made up of 14 amino acids. CDR3 bases: TGTGCCAGCAGCTTAGCAGGGACCTCCTACGAGCAGTACTTC. Translated: CASSLAGTSYEQYF.

This chain links TRBV5-6 with TRBJ1-5; D uncertain. The V and J ends lost 0 bases and 6 bases respectively, with 7 bases between them. There are 13 residues in the CDR3. Per germline, CDR1 SGHDT and CDR2 YYEEEE. CDR3 bases: TGTGCCAGCAGCTTGGGGGAGGGTCAGCCCCAGCATTTT. Its translation is CASSLGEGQPQHF.

This clonotype was detected many times. The CDR3 DNA follows: TGTGCCACCGGACAGGGGATGATAAATGAGCAGTTCTTC. Its protein product is CATGQGMINEQFF. The V and J genes are TRBV27 and TRBJ2-1; 9 bases are a match to TRBD1. The ends lost 10 bases at V and 7 bases at J; junction bases unmatched: 8. CDR1 is MNHEY and CDR2 is SMNVEV in the germline V gene (reference sequence). The CDR3 consists of 13 residues.

The rearrangement uses TRBV29-1 and TRBJ1-1; D gene ambiguous. Trimming took 1 base from V and 11 from J, leaving 14 bases between them. Germline CDR1 reads SQVTM; CDR2 reads ANQGSEA. This CDR3 is built from 12 residues. CDR3 loop: CSVEAYGNSAFF. CDR3 nucleotide sequence: TGCAGCGTTGAAGCCTATGGGAACTCTGCTTTCTTT. The entire variable domain, with the rest obtained from reference TRBV29-1 and TRBJ1-1, is as follows: SAVISQKPSRDICQRGTSLTIQCQVDSQVTMMFWYRQQPGQSLTLIATANQGSEATYESGFVIDKFPISRPNLTFSTLTVSNMSPEDSSIYLCSVEAYGNSAFFGQGTRLTVV.

This clonotype was observed a few times. J is TRBJ1-5 and V is TRBV5-1; D is ambiguous. Germline lookup yields CDR1 SGHRS and CDR2 YFSETQ. This CDR3 comprises 15 residues. V was cut by 0 bases and J by 1 base, with 8 bases left in between. CDR3: CASSLDGGSNQPQHF. In DNA form, the CDR3 reads TGCGCCAGCAGCTTGGATGGAGGCAGCAATCAGCCCCAGCATTTT. Based on the CDR3 plus reference TRBV5-1 and TRBJ1-5, the full variable domain is KAGVTQTPRYLIKTRGQQVTLSCSPISGHRSVSWYQQTPGQGLQFLFEYFSETQRNKGNFPGRFSGRQFSNSRSEMNVSTLELGDSALYLCASSLDGGSNQPQHFGDGTRLSIL.

This rearrangement joins TRBV2 to TRBJ2-3, with D possibly being TRBD2 (5 bases). The CDR3 contains 14 residues. Trimming took 3 bases from V and 6 from J, leaving 13 bases between them. Germline V lookup: CDR1 SNHLY, CDR2 FYNNEI. CDR3 region: CASSDGGPRDTQYF. The CDR3 DNA reads as TGTGCCAGCAGTGACGGAGGACCAAGGGATACGCAGTATTTT. The full variable domain, with the rest looked up from reference TRBV2 and TRBJ2-3, is EPEVTQTPSHQVTQMGQEVILRCVPISNHLYFYWYRQILGQKVEFLVSFYNNEISEKSEIFDDQFSVERPDGSNFTLKIRSTKLEDSAMYFCASSDGGPRDTQYFGPGTRLTVL.

This sequence joins TRBV12-3 or TRBV12-4 and TRBJ2-3, with 9 bases identical to TRBD2. This CDR3 comprises 16 residues. The trim removed 2 bases at V and 2 bases at J, leaving 5 bases unmatched. CDR3 region: CASSLLPSGDTDTQYF. The CDR3 nucleotides read TGTGCCAGCAGTTTACTCCCTAGCGGGGACACAGATACGCAGTATTTT.

This clonotype has ten or more counts. The V and J genes are TRBV5-1 and TRBJ2-1; TRBD2 aligns across 9 bases. The CDR3 is 15 amino acids. J lost 7 bases, V lost 2 bases, and 7 bases had no gene match. CDR1 is SGHRS, CDR2 YFSETQ, per germline. This CDR3 is CASSLSTLAGNEQFF. In nucleotides, the CDR3 is TGCGCCAGCAGCTTATCCACCCTAGCGGGGAATGAGCAGTTCTTC. The variable domain in full, with the rest retrieved from reference TRBV5-1 and TRBJ2-1, is KAGVTQTPRYLIKTRGQQVTLSCSPISGHRSVSWYQQTPGQGLQFLFEYFSETQRNKGNFPGRFSGRQFSNSRSEMNVSTLELGDSALYLCASSLSTLAGNEQFFGPGTRLTVL.

This clonotype was observed at least ten times. V usage is TRBV6-5 and J usage is TRBJ1-1; D remains ambiguous. V lost 2 bases, J lost 3 bases, and 4 bases lay in between. Germline V gene sequence: CDR1 MNHEY, CDR2 SVGAGI. This CDR3 region has 12 residues. CDR3 nucleotide sequence: TGTGCCAGCAGTTACGGAGACACTGAAGCTTTCTTT. It translates to CASSYGDTEAFF.

This clonotype was seen many times. The chain recombines TRBV7-9 with TRBJ2-5, with unresolved D. The V end lost 5 bases, the J end lost 5 bases, and 15 bases lay between the germline ends. The CDR3 consists of 14 residues. The germline V gene encodes CDR1 SEHNR and CDR2 FQNEAQ (reference sequence). CDR3 sequence reads: CASSPRAGDETQYF. The CDR3 nucleotides read TGTGCCAGCAGCCCCCGGGCAGGTGACGAGACCCAGTACTTC.

This clonotype was recorded at least ten times. The V call is TRBV6-5, the J call TRBJ2-3; TRBD1 aligns across 7 bases. V was clipped by 8 bases and J by 0 bases; unmatched bases: 11. CDR3 length equals 16 residues. From germline, CDR1 is MNHEY and CDR2 SVGAGI. CDR3 sequence reads: CASGRPSGGSTDTQYF. The DNA for the CDR3 is TGTGCCAGCGGACGACCCTCAGGGGGTAGCACAGATACGCAGTATTTT.

This clonotype was observed a handful of times. The V gene is TRBV5-1, the J gene TRBJ2-7; D gene uncertain. Between the trimmed V and J ends, which lost 2 bases and 0 bases, there was a span of 9 bases. Germline V gene data show CDR1 as SGHRS and CDR2 as YFSETQ. The CDR3 is 14 residues long. The CDR3 loop reads CASSFGRSSYEQYF. DNA for the CDR3: TGCGCCAGCAGCTTCGGAAGGAGCTCCTACGAGCAGTACTTC.

This clonotype has at least ten counts. The V and J genes are TRBV12-3 or TRBV12-4 and TRBJ1-6, with no clear D. V shed 3 bases and J shed 5 bases, with 5 bases lying between them. This CDR3 comprises 13 residues. The CDR3 region is CASSFSDNSPLHF. The CDR3 DNA reads as TGTGCCAGCAGTTTCTCAGATAATTCACCCCTCCACTTT.

This clonotype was seen a single time. CDR3 protein: CASSSEVRRFQTQYF. The CDR3 DNA is TGTGCCAGCAGCTCGGAGGTCAGAAGATTTCAGACCCAGTACTTC. The J gene is TRBJ2-5, the V gene TRBV5-6, with D maybe TRBD2 (5 bases). The CDR3 runs to 15 residues. Trimming removed 3 bases at V and 6 bases at J, with 18 bases between. Germline CDR1 is SGHDT and CDR2 is YYEEEE.

There are many counts of this clonotype. The chain combines TRBV7-2 with TRBJ1-6; D is uncertain. CDR1 is SGHTA and CDR2 is FQGNSA in the germline V gene. With 2 bases removed from V and 14 bases from J, the gap between germline ends came to 13 bases. The CDR3 loop spans 13 amino acids. CDR3 in DNA: TGTGCCAGCAGCTTATACACGAACCCGGCCCTCCACTTT. This encodes CASSLYTNPALHF.

V gene TRBV3-1 combines with J gene TRBJ1-1; a possible D gene is TRBD1 (5 bases). Trimming shortened V by 6 bases and J by 4 bases, and 18 bases separated the two germline ends. Germline CDR1 LGHDT, CDR2 YNNKEL (reference sequence). The CDR3 is 15 amino acids. CDR3 in amino acids: CASSPSGGVGTEAFF. The CDR3 DNA follows: TGTGCCAGCAGTCCTTCGGGGGGAGTGGGCACTGAAGCTTTCTTT. Looking up the rest from reference TRBV3-1 and TRBJ1-1 gives the full variable domain: DTAVSQTPKYLVTQMGNDKSIKCEQNLGHDTMYWYKQDSKKFLKIMFSYNNKELIINETVPNRFSPKSPDKAHLNLHINSLELGDSAVYFCASSPSGGVGTEAFFGQGTRLTVV.